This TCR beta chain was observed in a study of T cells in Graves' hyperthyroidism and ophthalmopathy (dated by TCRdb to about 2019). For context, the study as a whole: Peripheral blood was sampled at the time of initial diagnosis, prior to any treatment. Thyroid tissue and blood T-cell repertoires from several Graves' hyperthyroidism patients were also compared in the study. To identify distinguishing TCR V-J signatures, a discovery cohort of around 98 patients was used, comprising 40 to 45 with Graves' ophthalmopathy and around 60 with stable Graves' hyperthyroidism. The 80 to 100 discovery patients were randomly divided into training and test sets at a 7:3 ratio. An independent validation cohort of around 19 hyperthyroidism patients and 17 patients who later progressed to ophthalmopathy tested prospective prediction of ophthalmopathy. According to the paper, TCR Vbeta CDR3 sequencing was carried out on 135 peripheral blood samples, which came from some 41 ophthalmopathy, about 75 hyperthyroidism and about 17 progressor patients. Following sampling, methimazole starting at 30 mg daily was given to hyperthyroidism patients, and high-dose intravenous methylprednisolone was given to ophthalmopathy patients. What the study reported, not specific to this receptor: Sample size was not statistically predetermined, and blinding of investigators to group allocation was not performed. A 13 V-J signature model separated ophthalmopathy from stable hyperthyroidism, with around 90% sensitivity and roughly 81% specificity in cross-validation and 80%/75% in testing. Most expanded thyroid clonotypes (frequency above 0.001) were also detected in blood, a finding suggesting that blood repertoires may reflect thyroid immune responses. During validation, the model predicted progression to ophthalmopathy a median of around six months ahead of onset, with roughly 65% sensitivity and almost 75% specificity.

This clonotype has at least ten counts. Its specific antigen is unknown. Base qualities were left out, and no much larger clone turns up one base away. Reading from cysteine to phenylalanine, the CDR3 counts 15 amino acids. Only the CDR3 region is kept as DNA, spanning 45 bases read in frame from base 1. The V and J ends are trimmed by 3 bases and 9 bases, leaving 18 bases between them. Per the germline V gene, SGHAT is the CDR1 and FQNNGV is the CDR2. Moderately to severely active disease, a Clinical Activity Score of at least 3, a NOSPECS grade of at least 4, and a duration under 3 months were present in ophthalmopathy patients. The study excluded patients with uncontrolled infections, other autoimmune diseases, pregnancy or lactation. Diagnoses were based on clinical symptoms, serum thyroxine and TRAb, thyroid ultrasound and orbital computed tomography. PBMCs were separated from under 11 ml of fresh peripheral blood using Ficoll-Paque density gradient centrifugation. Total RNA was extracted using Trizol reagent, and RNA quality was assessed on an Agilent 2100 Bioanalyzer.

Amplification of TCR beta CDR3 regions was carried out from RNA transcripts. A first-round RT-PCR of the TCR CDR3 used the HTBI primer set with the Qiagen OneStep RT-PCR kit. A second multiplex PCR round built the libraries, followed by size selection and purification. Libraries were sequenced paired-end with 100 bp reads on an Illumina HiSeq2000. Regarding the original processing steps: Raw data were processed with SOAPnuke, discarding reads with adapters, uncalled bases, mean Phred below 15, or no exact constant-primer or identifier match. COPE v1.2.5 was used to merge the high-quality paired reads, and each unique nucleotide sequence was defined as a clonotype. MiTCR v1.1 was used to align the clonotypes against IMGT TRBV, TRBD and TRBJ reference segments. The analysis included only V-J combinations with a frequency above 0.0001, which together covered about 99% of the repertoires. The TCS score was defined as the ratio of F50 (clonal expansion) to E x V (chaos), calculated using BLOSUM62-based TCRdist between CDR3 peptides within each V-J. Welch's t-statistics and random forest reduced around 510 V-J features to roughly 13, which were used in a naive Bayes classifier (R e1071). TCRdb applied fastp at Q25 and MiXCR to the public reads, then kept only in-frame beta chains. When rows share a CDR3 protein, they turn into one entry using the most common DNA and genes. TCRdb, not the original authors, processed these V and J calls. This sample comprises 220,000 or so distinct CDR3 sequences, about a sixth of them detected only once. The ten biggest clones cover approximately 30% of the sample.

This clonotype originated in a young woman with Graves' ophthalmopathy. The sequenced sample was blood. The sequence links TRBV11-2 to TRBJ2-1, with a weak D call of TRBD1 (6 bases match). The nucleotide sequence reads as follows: TGTGCCAGCAGCTTTGCGCAACAGGGCCAGGGTGAGCAGTTCTTC. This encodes CASSFAQQGQGEQFF.